This T cell receptor beta chain was observed in a study of T cell responses to AZD1222 COVID-19 vaccine. Study at large: Second-dose intervals of approximately 4 or approximately 12 weeks were pooled. Findings of the study overall: Across the whole spike, CD4 TCRs peaked at regions 160-218 and 743-854.

Worth noting for this clone: Its antigen is as yet unknown.

This table comes from immunoSEQ multiplex PCR, and its TCRdb copy is limited to in-frame clones, with some not included. The sample holds 95,000 to 150,000 clones, over 75% seen once. This receptor was taken from an adult in good health. The input for sequencing was peripheral blood, taken on day 0 of AZD1222 vaccination.

The CDR3 here is CASSPQTGGYTF. Written as DNA, the CDR3 is TGTGCCAGCAGTCCTCAGACAGGTGGCTACACCTTC. V usage is TRBV27 and J usage is TRBJ1-2, with a tentative D call TRBD1 (6 bases). The V end was cut by 5 bases, the J end by 7 bases, with 11 bases between. The germline CDR1 and CDR2 sequences are MNHEY and SMNVEV (reference sequence). CDR3 length: 12 amino acids.